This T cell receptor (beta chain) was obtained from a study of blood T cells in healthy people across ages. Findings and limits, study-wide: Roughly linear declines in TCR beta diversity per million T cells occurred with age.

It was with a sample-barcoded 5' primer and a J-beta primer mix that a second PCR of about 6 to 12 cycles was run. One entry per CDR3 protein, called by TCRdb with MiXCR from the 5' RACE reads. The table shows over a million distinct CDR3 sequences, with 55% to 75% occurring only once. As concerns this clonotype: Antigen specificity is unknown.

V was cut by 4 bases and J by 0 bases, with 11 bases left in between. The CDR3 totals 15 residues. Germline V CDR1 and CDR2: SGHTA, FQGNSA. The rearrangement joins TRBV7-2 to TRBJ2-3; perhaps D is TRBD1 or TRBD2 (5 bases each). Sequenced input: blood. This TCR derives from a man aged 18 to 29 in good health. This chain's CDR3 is CASSSGAPSTDTQYF. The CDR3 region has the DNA TGTGCCAGCAGCTCCGGGGCCCCTAGCACAGATACGCAGTATTTT.